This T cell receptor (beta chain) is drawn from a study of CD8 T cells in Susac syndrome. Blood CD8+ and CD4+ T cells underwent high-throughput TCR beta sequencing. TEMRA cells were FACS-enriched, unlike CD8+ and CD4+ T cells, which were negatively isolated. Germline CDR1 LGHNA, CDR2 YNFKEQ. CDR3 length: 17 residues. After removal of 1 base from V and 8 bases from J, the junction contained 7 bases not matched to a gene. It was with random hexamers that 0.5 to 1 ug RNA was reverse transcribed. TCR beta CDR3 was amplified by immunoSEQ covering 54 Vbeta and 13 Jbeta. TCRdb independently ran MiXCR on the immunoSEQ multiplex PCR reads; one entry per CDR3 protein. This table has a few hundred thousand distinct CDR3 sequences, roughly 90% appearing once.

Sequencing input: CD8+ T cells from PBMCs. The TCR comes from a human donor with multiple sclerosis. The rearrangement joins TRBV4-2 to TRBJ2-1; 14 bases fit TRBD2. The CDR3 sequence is CASSQGGTSGSRDEQFF. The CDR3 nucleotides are TGTGCCAGCAGCCAAGGGGGGACTAGCGGGAGCCGGGATGAGCAGTTCTTC.